Here is one TCR beta chain with its context. This sample is drawn from a study of shared clonotypes between healthy human individuals. Sequencing used immunoSEQ multiplex PCR; TCRdb keeps in-frame clones, though not all of them. In the table there are 1.6 million or so clones, approximately 97% of which are singletons. V lost 2 bases, J lost 5 bases, and 9 bases lay in between. This CDR3 is built from 13 residues. Germline loops: CDR1 MNHEY, CDR2 SVGAGI. V gene TRBV6-5 combines with J gene TRBJ2-5; D perhaps matches TRBD1 (5 bases). Material: naive CD4+ T cells sorted from blood. Subset here: CD45RA+ positively selected. This receptor was taken from a young man in good health. The CDR3 sequence: CASSYAGWETQYF. CDR3 DNA: TGTGCCAGCAGTTACGCAGGGTGGGAGACCCAGTACTTC.